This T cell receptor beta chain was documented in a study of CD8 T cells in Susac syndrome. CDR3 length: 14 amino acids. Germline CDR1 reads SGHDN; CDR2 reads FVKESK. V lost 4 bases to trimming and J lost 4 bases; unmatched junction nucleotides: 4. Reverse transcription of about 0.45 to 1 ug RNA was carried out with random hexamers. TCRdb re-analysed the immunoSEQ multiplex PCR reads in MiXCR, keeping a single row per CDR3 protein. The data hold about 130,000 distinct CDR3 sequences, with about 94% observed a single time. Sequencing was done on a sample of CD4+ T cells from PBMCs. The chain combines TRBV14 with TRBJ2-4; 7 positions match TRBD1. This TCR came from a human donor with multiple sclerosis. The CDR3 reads CASSLRGLKNIQYF. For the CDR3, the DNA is TGTGCCAGCAGCCTCAGGGGGTTGAAAAACATTCAGTACTTC.